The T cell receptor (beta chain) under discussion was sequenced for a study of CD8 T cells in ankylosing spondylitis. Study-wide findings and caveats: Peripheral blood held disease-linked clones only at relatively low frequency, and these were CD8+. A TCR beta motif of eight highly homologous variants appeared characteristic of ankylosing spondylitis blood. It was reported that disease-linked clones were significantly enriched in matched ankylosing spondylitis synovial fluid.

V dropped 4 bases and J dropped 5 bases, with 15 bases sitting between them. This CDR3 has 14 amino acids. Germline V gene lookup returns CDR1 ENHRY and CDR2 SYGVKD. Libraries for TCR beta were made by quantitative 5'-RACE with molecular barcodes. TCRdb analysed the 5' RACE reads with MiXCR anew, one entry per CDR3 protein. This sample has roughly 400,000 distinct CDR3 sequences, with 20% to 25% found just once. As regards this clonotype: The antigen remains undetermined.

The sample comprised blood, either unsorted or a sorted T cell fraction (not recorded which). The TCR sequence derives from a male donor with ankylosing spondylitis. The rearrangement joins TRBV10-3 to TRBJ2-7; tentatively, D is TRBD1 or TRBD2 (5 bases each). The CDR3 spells CAISGPRDLDEQYF. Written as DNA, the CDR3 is TGTGCCATCAGTGGACCCCGGGACCTAGACGAGCAGTACTTC.